This T cell receptor (beta chain) was recorded in a study of T cell responses to AZD1222 COVID-19 vaccine. Notes on the study in general: Vaccination with two AZD1222 doses was followed by a rise in Spike-specific TCR breadth and depth. The span of vaccine-associated CD4 TCRs extended across spike, with dominance at 160-218 and 743-854. Clonal diversity was possibly underestimated, and the donors were mostly white British, with more females. The study identified only five or six AZD1222 recipients as seropositive at baseline.

Comments on this clone: Its antigen is currently unknown.

The CDR3 length is 14 residues. The V gene lost 3 bases and the J gene lost 9 bases, with 15 bases spanning the gap. Germline lookup yields CDR1 SGHTA and CDR2 FQGNSA. Data came from immunoSEQ multiplex PCR; TCRdb stores just in-frame clones and leaves some out. Altogether 95,000 to 100,000 clones are present, approximately 89% being singletons, with the ten largest covering 10%. The receptor's source is an adult who received the AZD1222 COVID-19 vaccine. The sample in question was peripheral blood, obtained 28 days after the second AZD1222 dose. The chain uses TRBV7-2 and TRBJ2-1; TRBD1 is a possible D gene (6 bases). The CDR3 here is CASSFRDNGVEQFF. The CDR3 DNA reads TGTGCCAGCAGCTTCCGGGACAACGGCGTTGAGCAGTTCTTC. The complete variable domain, with remaining parts taken from reference TRBV7-2 and TRBJ2-1, reads GAGVSQSPSNKVTEKGKDVELRCDPISGHTALYWYRQSLGQGLEFLIYFQGNSAPDKSGLPSDRFSAERTGGSVSTLTIQRTQQEDSAVYLCASSFRDNGVEQFFGPGTRLTVL.